This T cell receptor (beta chain) was sequenced for a study of T cells in Graves' hyperthyroidism and ophthalmopathy. Study-level background: Before any treatment, at initial diagnosis, peripheral blood was collected. The study, taken as a whole, reports: Progression to ophthalmopathy was predicted a median of roughly 6.8 months early. Ophthalmopathy and stable hyperthyroidism were separated by a 13 V-J model.

Using RNA transcripts as the source, TCR beta CDR3 regions were amplified. The TCR CDR3 first-round RT-PCR relied on the HTBI primer set. From the multiplex PCR reads, TCRdb called clonotypes with MiXCR, one entry per CDR3 protein. Altogether 250,000 to 300,000 distinct CDR3 sequences are present, roughly 14% being singletons, with the ten largest covering 10% to 15%. The sample holds a few counts of this clonotype. Its specificity is unknown. Clinical symptoms, serum thyroxine and TRAb, thyroid ultrasound and orbital computed tomography together formed the diagnostic basis. The germline CDR1 and CDR2 sequences are MNHNS and SASEGT. The CDR3 sequence is 16 residues long. With 4 bases removed from V and 0 bases from J, the gap between germline ends came to 10 bases.

The sequencing sample was made of blood. This receptor was identified in a woman aged 40-49 years with Graves' hyperthyroidism that later progressed to Graves' ophthalmopathy. The V call is TRBV6-1, the J call TRBJ1-6, with D maybe TRBD1 (5 bases). The DNA for the CDR3 is TGTGCCAGCAGTGCCGGGGCAGGCTCCTATAATTCACCCCTCCACTTT. Protein product: CASSAGAGSYNSPLHF.